These 15 T cell receptor beta chains originate from one sample sequenced in a study of blood T cell repertoires in COVID-19. Repertoires were generated with immunoSEQ multiplex PCR, while TCRdb's copy carries only in-frame clones and drops some. Of 300,000 to 500,000 clones listed, approximately 88% were seen once; the top ten hold approximately 2.1%. Sequencing was done on a sample of PBMCs or T cells enriched from blood (not recorded which). The source of these receptors is a woman aged 40 to 50 with acute COVID-19.

The V gene is TRBV11-2, the J gene TRBJ1-3, with 8 bases matching TRBD1. CDR1 is SGHAT and CDR2 is FQNNGV in the germline V gene. The junction had 9 bases not matched to a gene; V was cut back by 5 bases and J by 0 bases. CDR3 length equals 17 residues. The CDR3 nucleotides are TGTGCCAGCAGCCTAGCCACAGGGGGACCCTCTGGAAACACCATATATTTT. It codes for CASSLATGGPSGNTIYF.

The chain carries TRBV5-1 and TRBJ2-5; 7 nucleotides match TRBD1. Germline values: CDR1 SGHRS, CDR2 YFSETQ. With V trimmed by 7 bases and J by 5 bases, 20 bases remained unmatched. The CDR3 length is 17 residues. The CDR3 loop reads CASGLSGGTGAGETQYF. DNA of the CDR3: TGCGCCAGCGGACTTTCGGGCGGAACAGGGGCGGGCGAGACCCAGTACTTC.

This rearrangement joins TRBV9 to TRBJ2-5; 10 positions agree with TRBD1. The germline CDR1 and CDR2 sequences are SGDLS and YYNGEE. This CDR3 contains 16 residues. With V trimmed by 0 bases and J by 4 bases, 6 bases remained unmatched. The CDR3, as DNA: TGTGCCAGCAGCGTAGGACAGGGGGCGCCGGGAGAGACCCAGTACTTC. Its translation is CASSVGQGAPGETQYF.

This sequence joins TRBV18 and TRBJ2-7; no reliable D call. The CDR3 length is 12 residues. Germline V gives CDR1 KGHSH, CDR2 LQKENI. V lost 5 bases and J 5 bases, leaving 10 bases between the germline ends. The chain's CDR3 is CASSATPDEQYF. CDR3 in DNA: TGTGCCAGCTCAGCGACACCTGACGAGCAGTACTTC.

The J gene is TRBJ1-6, the V gene TRBV3-1 (or the pseudogene TRBV3-2); D is uncertain. Germline V gene data show CDR1 as LGHDT and CDR2 as YNNKEL (reference sequence). The length of the CDR3 is 12 residues. V lost 3 bases, J lost 13 bases, and 10 bases lay in between. CDR3: CASSQEFPPLHF. In DNA form, the CDR3 reads TGTGCCAGCAGCCAGGAGTTTCCCCCCCTCCACTTT.

The chain joins TRBV11-2 to TRBJ2-1; 12 bases line up with TRBD2. Trimming took 5 bases from V and 9 from J; bases not matched to a gene: 2. From germline, CDR1 is SGHAT and CDR2 FQNNGV. The CDR3 runs to 13 residues. CDR3 nucleotides: TGTGCCAGCAGCCCGGGACTAGCGGGTGAGCAGTTCTTC. As protein: CASSPGLAGEQFF. Full variable domain (rest looked up from reference TRBV11-2 and TRBJ2-1): EAGVAQSPRYKIIEKRQSVAFWCNPISGHATLYWYQQILGQGPKLLIQFQNNGVVDDSQLPKDRFSAERLKGVDSTLKIQPAKLEDSAVYLCASSPGLAGEQFFGPGTRLTVL.

This clone was seen once. The chain is built from TRBV29-1 and TRBJ2-7, with 9 bases matching TRBD1. CDR1 SQVTM and CDR2 ANQGSEA come from the germline V gene. This CDR3 comprises 12 residues. The trim removed 4 bases at V and 12 bases at J, leaving 10 bases unmatched. CDR3 region: CSVVATGGRPYF. CDR3 coding DNA: TGCAGCGTTGTGGCGACAGGGGGGCGTCCGTACTTC.

The V gene is TRBV29-1, the J gene TRBJ1-2; TRBD1 agrees at 9 bases. CDR1 SQVTM and CDR2 ANQGSEA come from the germline V gene. V shed 0 bases and J 4 bases; nucleotides not matched to a gene: 3. The CDR3 has 14 amino acids. CDR3 coding DNA: TGCAGCGTTGAAGATGGGACAGGGCTCTATGGCTACACCTTC. It is translated as CSVEDGTGLYGYTF.

A note on this clone: Different DNA sequences within this sample yield the same CDR3. This rearrangement joins TRBV5-1 to TRBJ1-2; TRBD1 matches at 10 bases. Trimming at V came to 0 bases and at J to 5 bases, leaving 1 base not matched to a gene. This CDR3 spans 14 amino acids. Germline CDR1 SGHRS, CDR2 YFSETQ. The CDR3 sequence is CASSLGTGGYGYTF. CDR3 coding DNA: TGCGCCAGCAGCTTGGGGACAGGGGGGTATGGCTACACCTTC.

The V call is TRBV7-9, the J call TRBJ2-1; 7 bases fit TRBD1. V lost 8 bases, J lost 0 bases, and 7 bases stayed unmatched. CDR1 SEHNR and CDR2 FQNEAQ come from the germline V gene (reference sequence). CDR3 size: 15 residues. CDR3 sequence (DNA): TGTGCCAGCGAACGGACAGGACACTCCTACAATGAGCAGTTCTTC. Amino acid sequence: CASERTGHSYNEQFF.

This clone was seen once. V and J are TRBV7-6 and TRBJ2-7, with 9 bases that match TRBD1. The length of the CDR3 is 17 residues. Per the germline V gene, CDR1 is SGHVS and CDR2 is FNYEAQ. Losses at the gene ends were 8 bases for V and 9 bases for J; bases not matched to a gene: 23. CDR3 DNA: TGTGCCAGCTCCGCTGGGACAGGGATCATTACAACGTTAGGGCAGTACTTC. Protein sequence: CASSAGTGIITTLGQYF.

The V call is TRBV11-2, the J call TRBJ2-1; 9 nucleotides match TRBD1. CDR1 SGHAT and CDR2 FQNNGV come from the germline V gene. The V gene end was trimmed by 5 bases and the J gene end by 6 bases; junction bases not matched to a gene: 8. The CDR3 loop spans 15 amino acids. Here the CDR3 reads CASSLRTGESNEQFF. The CDR3 nucleotides read TGTGCCAGCAGCCTACGGACAGGGGAGAGCAATGAGCAGTTCTTC.

The chain combines TRBV7-6 with TRBJ1-5; D is uncertain. CDR1 is SGHVS and CDR2 is FNYEAQ in the germline V gene. Between the trimmed V and J ends, which lost 0 bases and 6 bases, there was a span of 12 bases. The CDR3 runs 15 residues. DNA for the CDR3: TGTGCCAGCAGCTTAGCCTCGGACTTGGGTCAGCCCCAGCATTTT. Encoded protein: CASSLASDLGQPQHF.

Remarks on this clone: Other DNA sequences from this sample encode an identical CDR3 as well. CDR3 in amino acids: CASSPLGDTEAFF. For the CDR3, the DNA is TGTGCCAGCTCACCACTCGGGGACACTGAAGCTTTCTTT. J is TRBJ1-1 and V is TRBV18; D unclear. The CDR3 covers 13 residues. V was trimmed by 1 base and J by 3 bases, leaving 6 bases between them. Looked up from germline, CDR1 is KGHSH and CDR2 is LQKENI.

V and J are TRBV5-6 and TRBJ2-7; weak D call: TRBD1 (6 bases). The CDR3 is made up of 15 amino acids. CDR1 SGHDT and CDR2 YYEEEE come from the germline V gene. With 0 bases removed from V and 0 bases from J, the gap between germline ends came to 10 bases. In nucleotides, the CDR3 is TGTGCCAGCAGCTTGGAAGGGGGTAGCTCCTACGAGCAGTACTTC. Translation: CASSLEGGSSYEQYF. The complete variable domain, with remaining parts taken from reference TRBV5-6 and TRBJ2-7, reads DAGVTQSPTHLIKTRGQQVTLRCSPKSGHDTVSWYQQALGQGPQFIFQYYEEEERQRGNFPDRFSGHQFPNYSSELNVNALLLGDSALYLCASSLEGGSSYEQYFGPGTRLTVT.